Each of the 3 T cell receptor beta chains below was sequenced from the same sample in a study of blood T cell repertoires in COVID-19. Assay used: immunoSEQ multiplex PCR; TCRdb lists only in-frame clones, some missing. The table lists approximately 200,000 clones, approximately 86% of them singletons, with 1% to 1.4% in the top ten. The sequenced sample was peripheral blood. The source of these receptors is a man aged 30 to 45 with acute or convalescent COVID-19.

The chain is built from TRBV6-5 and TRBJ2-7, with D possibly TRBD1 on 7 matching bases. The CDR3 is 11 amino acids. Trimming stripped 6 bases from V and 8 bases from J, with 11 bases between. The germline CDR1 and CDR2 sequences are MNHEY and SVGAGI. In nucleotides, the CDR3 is TGTGCCAGCAGCCAGGGGGGCCAGCAGTACTTC. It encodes CASSQGGQQYF.

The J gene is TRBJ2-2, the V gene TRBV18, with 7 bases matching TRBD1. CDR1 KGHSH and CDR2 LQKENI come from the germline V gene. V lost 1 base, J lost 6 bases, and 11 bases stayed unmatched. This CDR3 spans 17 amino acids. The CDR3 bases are TGTGCCAGCTCACCACTACCGAGACAGGGTCTTGCCGGGGAGCTGTTTTTT. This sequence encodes CASSPLPRQGLAGELFF.

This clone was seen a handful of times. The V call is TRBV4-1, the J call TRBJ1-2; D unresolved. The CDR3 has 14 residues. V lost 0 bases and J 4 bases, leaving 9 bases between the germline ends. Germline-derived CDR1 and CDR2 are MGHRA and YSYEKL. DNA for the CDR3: TGCGCCAGCAGCCAAGAGGCAGGATCCTATGGCTACACCTTC. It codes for CASSQEAGSYGYTF.